A single sample gave rise to the 7 T cell receptor beta chains below, sequenced in a study of regulatory T cells in long-lasting Graves disease. CDR3 regions were amplified by Arm-PCR using iRepertoire HTBI primers to build TCR beta libraries. Via MiXCR, TCRdb re-called the multiplex PCR reads, giving one row per CDR3 protein. The sample has roughly 420,000 distinct CDR3 sequences, around 13% seen once; the top ten hold about 15%. Time point defined: newly diagnosed GD, antithyroid drugs for less than 3 months. RNA from PBMCs was the source of the TCR library. The sample also formed part of further work on T cells in Graves' hyperthyroidism and ophthalmopathy.

The sequencing used peripheral blood mononuclear cells (PBMCs), collected at new diagnosis, from a patient treated with antithyroid drugs. Source of these receptors: a woman in her forties or fifties with Graves disease.

This clonotype was counted between two and nine times. The chain links TRBV7-3 to TRBJ2-1, with 11 bases that match TRBD2. The trim removed 3 bases at V and 10 bases at J, leaving 8 bases unmatched. Germline V gene data show CDR1 as SGHTA and CDR2 as FQGTGA. The CDR3 extends over 15 amino acids. CDR3 amino acids: CASSFYSGRAPEQFF. The DNA of the CDR3 is TGTGCCAGCAGCTTTTATAGCGGGAGGGCCCCAGAGCAGTTCTTC.

This clonotype came up a few times. A much larger clonotype is one base distant, so this may be a read error. The rearrangement links TRBV30 to TRBJ2-1; TRBD2 agrees at 10 bases. From germline, CDR1 is GTSNPN and CDR2 SVGIG (reference sequence). The CDR3 is 17 amino acids. This CDR3 reads CACRYLIAGGSYNKQFF. DNA for the CDR3: TGTGCCTGCCGCTATCTGATAGCGGGAGGATCCTACAATAAGCAGTTCTTC.

This sequence joins TRBV5-1 and TRBJ2-6; a weak D match, TRBD1 (6 bases). This CDR3 is 14 amino acids long. CDR1 is SGHRS and CDR2 is YFSETQ in the germline V gene. V was trimmed by 4 bases and J by 1 base, leaving 6 bases between them. CDR3 in DNA: TGCGCCAGCAGCGGACAGTCTGGGGCCAACGTCCTGACTTTC. Translation: CASSGQSGANVLTF.

This clonotype came up many times. The V and J genes are TRBV20-1 and TRBJ2-1; D is undetermined. The CDR3 extends over 15 amino acids. The germline V gene encodes CDR1 DFQATT and CDR2 SNEGSKA (reference sequence). V was shortened by 2 bases and J by 2 bases, with 13 bases between the two germline ends. The CDR3 is CSARLLRVAYNEQFF. For the CDR3, the DNA is TGCAGTGCTAGACTCCTAAGGGTGGCCTACAATGAGCAGTTCTTC.

This clonotype was seen many times. In DNA, the CDR3 is TGTGCCAGCAGTGAGCTCGGACAAGGGGGAGAGACCCAGTACTTC. Residues: CASSELGQGGETQYF. The J gene is TRBJ2-1, the V gene TRBV12-3 or TRBV12-4, with D possibly being TRBD1 (6 bases). The DNA end is a closer match to TRBJ2-5, so the J assignment may be wrong. CDR3 length: 15 residues.

This clonotype was seen many times. This chain uses TRBV25-1 with TRBJ1-1; D uncertain. This CDR3 contains 13 residues. Trimming shortened V by 4 bases and J by 7 bases, and 13 bases separated the two germline ends. CDR1 and CDR2 (germline): MGHDK, SYGVNS. CDR3 in DNA: TGTGCCAGCAGTGGGATCGCCCCCAATGAAGCTTTCTTT. This encodes CASSGIAPNEAFF.

This clonotype was counted at least ten times. The chain joins TRBV12-3 or TRBV12-4 to TRBJ1-2; possible D gene TRBD1, 5 bases. Trimming pared 6 bases from V and 8 bases from J, leaving 22 bases between. The CDR3 sequence is 15 residues long. CDR3: CASSSLARDAKGYTF. The CDR3 region has the DNA TGTGCCAGCAGCTCATTAGCGAGGGACGCGAAAGGCTACACCTTC.